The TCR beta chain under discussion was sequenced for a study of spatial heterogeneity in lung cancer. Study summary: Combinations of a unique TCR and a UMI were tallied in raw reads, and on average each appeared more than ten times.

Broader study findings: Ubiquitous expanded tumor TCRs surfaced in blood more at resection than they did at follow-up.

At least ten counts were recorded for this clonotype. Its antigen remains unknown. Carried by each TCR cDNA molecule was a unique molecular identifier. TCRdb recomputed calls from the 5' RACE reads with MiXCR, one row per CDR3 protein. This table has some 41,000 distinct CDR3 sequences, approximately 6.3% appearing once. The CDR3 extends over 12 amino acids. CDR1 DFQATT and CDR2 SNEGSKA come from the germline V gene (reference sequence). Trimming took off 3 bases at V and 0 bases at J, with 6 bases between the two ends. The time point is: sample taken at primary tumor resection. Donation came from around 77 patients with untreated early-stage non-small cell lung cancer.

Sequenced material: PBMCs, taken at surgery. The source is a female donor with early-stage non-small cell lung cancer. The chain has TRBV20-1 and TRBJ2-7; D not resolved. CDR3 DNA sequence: TGCAGTGCTAGGTACAGCTCCTACGAGCAGTACTTC. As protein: CSARYSSYEQYF.